This T cell receptor (beta chain) was captured by sequencing in a study of control samples from healthy donors and cancer patients. The CDR3 extends over 16 amino acids. The germline gives CDR1 LGHDT, CDR2 YNNKEL (reference sequence). V gave up 1 base and J gave up 5 bases; unmatched junction bases: 8. The table came from immunoSEQ multiplex PCR; TCRdb's copy has only in-frame clones and leaves some out. Found here are around 130,000 clones, about 88% of them singletons; the top ten hold roughly 3.2%. This TCR came from a man in his fifties in good health. The chain couples TRBV3-1 (or the pseudogene TRBV3-2) to TRBJ1-1; 9 bases agree with TRBD1. The specimen was blood. The CDR3 reads CASSQGRQGGKTEAFF. The CDR3 region has the DNA TGTGCCAGCAGCCAAGGGCGACAGGGGGGCAAAACTGAAGCTTTCTTT.